A selection of T cell receptor beta chains follows, all from one sample in a study of molecular identifiers for immune sequencing clone quantification. TCRdb independently ran MiXCR on the PCR reads; one entry per CDR3 protein. The sample carries hundreds of thousands of distinct CDR3 sequences, 20% recorded once. The material sequenced was naive CD8+ T cells from blood, with Jurkat cell RNA spiked in. The receptor source for this set is a human donor in good health. Some libraries in this study had Jurkat cell RNA spiked in. Both conserved end residues are part of each CDR3. D genes are given only for firm matches. Size is omitted from some rows. Given values are once, few, many or a class for expanded clones.

size | D | J | V | DNA | CDR3
few | TRBD2 | TRBJ2-7 | TRBV20-1 | TGCAGTGCTAGAACCTCAAAACCGGGACTAGCAGCCTACGAGCAGTACTTC | CSARTSKPGLAAYEQYF
few | . | TRBJ2-1 | TRBV6-2/TRBV6-3 | TGTGCCAGCAGTTACGTTTTTAGCTCCTACAATGAGCAGTTCTTC | CASSYVFSSYNEQFF
. | TRBD1 | TRBJ2-7 | TRBV28 | TGTGCCAGCAGTTTATACGGGACAGATGATTCCTACGAGCAGTACTTC | CASSLYGTDDSYEQYF
many | TRBD1 | TRBJ1-4 | TRBV20-1 | TGCAGTGCTAAGGGGGCGGCCGTTAATGAAAAACTGTTTTTT | CSAKGAAVNEKLFF
many | . | TRBJ1-1 | TRBV21-1 | TGTGCCAGCAGCAAACACGGGATTATGAACACTGAAGCTTTCTTT | CASSKHGIMNTEAFF
many | TRBD1 | TRBJ2-3 | TRBV7-9 | TGTGCCAGCAGCCCAGGACCGGGACAGGGTTACACAGATACGCAGTATTTT | CASSPGPGQGYTDTQYF
many | . | TRBJ2-5 | TRBV5-6 | TGTGCCAGCAGCTCATCCTTACAAGAGACCCAGTACTTC | CASSSSLQETQYF
few | TRBD2 | TRBJ2-5 | TRBV20-1 | TGCAGTGCTAGAGGCCCGGGTGAGGTAGCGGGGGGTCCAGAGACCCAGTACTTC | CSARGPGEVAGGPETQYF
many | . | TRBJ2-7 | TRBV2 | TGTGCCAGCACCGGGACGGAGACCTACGAGCAGTACTTC | CASTGTETYEQYF
many | . | TRBJ2-3 | TRBV7-9 | TGTGCCAGCAGCACCGTGTTCGGGACCCTCACAGATACGCAGTATTTT | CASSTVFGTLTDTQYF
. | . | TRBJ1-5 | TRBV10-3 | TGTGCCATCAGTGAGTTGGACAGAAATAGCGATCAGCCCCAGCATTTT | CAISELDRNSDQPQHF
few | . | TRBJ1-4 | TRBV19 | TGTGCCAGCCGAGGGGGGACTTTTAATGAAAAACTGTTTTTT | CASRGGTFNEKLFF
. | . | TRBJ2-2 | TRBV2 | TGTGCCAGCAGTGAAATGGCAACCTTGTTTACGAACACCGGGGAGCTGTTTTTT | CASSEMATLFTNTGELFF
many | TRBD2 | TRBJ2-3 | TRBV24-1 | TGTGCCACCAGTGAGACTCCCGGGACTAGCGGAGTCACAGATACGCAGTATTTT | CATSETPGTSGVTDTQYF
many | . | TRBJ2-7 | TRBV10-3 | TGTGCCATCAGTGAGTCGAACAGGGTCTACGAGCAGTACTTC | CAISESNRVYEQYF
. | . | TRBJ2-2 | TRBV3-1 | TGTGCCAGCAGCCAAGAGGGAGAAGGTTGGAACACCGGGGAGCTGTTTTTT | CASSQEGEGWNTGELFF
many | . | TRBJ2-7 | TRBV5-4 | TGTGCCAGCAGCTTGGGCAGGGGATTGTCCTACGAGCAGTACTTC | CASSLGRGLSYEQYF
many | . | TRBJ2-5 | TRBV7-2 | TGTGCCAGCAGCTTAGTAGAGACCCAGTACTTC | CASSLVETQYF
many | TRBD1 | TRBJ2-7 | TRBV6-6 | TGTGCCAGCAAAACAGGGGGCGGCGAGCAGTACTTC | CASKTGGGEQYF
. | TRBD2 | TRBJ2-1 | TRBV4-3 | TGCGCCAGCAGCCAAGGTAGCGGGAGAGTCTATGAGCAGTTCTTC | CASSQGSGRVYEQFF
. | TRBD2 | TRBJ2-1 | TRBV19 | TGTGCCAGTAGTCCCCTCGGGGGGGGACTAGAGGGAGCCCGCCCCTACAATGAGCAGTTCTTC | CASSPLGGGLEGARPYNEQFF
few | TRBD1 | TRBJ1-1 | TRBV6-5 | TGTGCCAGCAGGGAAATGACAGGGGCGGTCACTGAAGCTTTCTTT | CASREMTGAVTEAFF
many | . | TRBJ2-6 | TRBV10-3 | TGTGCCATCAGCCCAGCGGGCTCTCTAATAGGTGGGGCCAACGTCCTGACTTTC | CAISPAGSLIGGANVLTF
. | . | TRBJ2-1 | TRBV19 | TGTGCCAGTAGTATTGGGCAGAGGTCAGGGAATGGGCAGTTCTTC | CASSIGQRSGNGQFF
. | . | TRBJ2-3 | TRBV5-6 | TGTGCCAGCAGCCCCGGAGTGGACTTAGGGGGCACAGATACGCAGTATTTT | CASSPGVDLGGTDTQYF
many | . | TRBJ1-1 | TRBV11-2 | TGCGCCAGCAGCTTCGGGGTTGACACTGAAGCTTTCTTT | CASSFGVDTEAFF
many | . | TRBJ1-3 | TRBV30 | TGTGCCTGGACTCCCCGGACCGGAAACACCATATATTTT | CAWTPRTGNTIYF
many | . | TRBJ2-7 | TRBV4-3 | TGCGCCAGCAGTAGAGGGGATGGGGAGCAGTACTTC | CASSRGDGEQYF
. | . | TRBJ2-7 | TRBV30 | TGTGCCTGGAGTATTTCCGCGGTTGCGTACGCCTACGAGCAGTGCTTC | CAWSISAVAYAYEQCF
few | TRBD1 | TRBJ2-7 | TRBV20-1 | TGCAGTGCTAGAGTCGTCGACAGGGGGCTCAACGAGCAGTACTTC | CSARVVDRGLNEQYF
many | . | TRBJ2-3 | TRBV21-1 | TGTGCCAGCAGCAAAGAGGCCGCTAGCGGGAGTGACACGCAGTATTTT | CASSKEAASGSDTQYF
many | . | TRBJ2-7 | TRBV27 | TGTGCCAGCAGTTTTCAGGGGTCCTACGAGCAGTACTTC | CASSFQGSYEQYF
many | TRBD2 | TRBJ2-7 | TRBV7-2 | TGTGCCAGCAGCCCGGGGGGTGTTTCAGGGTACGAGCAGTACTTC | CASSPGGVSGYEQYF
many | TRBD2 | TRBJ2-3 | TRBV9 | TGTGCCAGCAGCGTAGGGACTAGCTCGTCGCAGTATTTT | CASSVGTSSSQYF
. | TRBD1 | TRBJ1-1 | TRBV7-9 | TGTGCCGGCAGCCAGGCGTTTGGGACAGCGATAGAGGGAGGGGGTGATACTGAAGCTTTCTTT | CAGSQAFGTAIEGGGDTEAFF
. | TRBD2 | TRBJ2-1 | TRBV27 | TGTGCCAGCAAGCCGGGACTAGCGGGGTACAATGAGCAGTTCTTC | CASKPGLAGYNEQFF
many | . | TRBJ2-7 | TRBV4-1 | TGCGCCAGCAGCGGCGGGACCGCCTACGAGCAGTACTTC | CASSGGTAYEQYF
. | . | TRBJ2-1 | TRBV9 | TGTGCCAGCAGCGTATTCGACTCCCGTCGGAATGAGCAGTTCTTC | CASSVFDSRRNEQFF
. | . | TRBJ2-7 | TRBV7-9 | TGTGCCACCACCCCCAGGATTCGGGACAACTCCTACGAGCAGTGCTTC | CATTPRIRDNSYEQCF
many | TRBD2 | TRBJ2-3 | TRBV4-3 | TGCGCCAGCAGCCAAGATTATAGCGGGGGTTCGGCGCAGTATTTT | CASSQDYSGGSAQYF
. | TRBD1 | TRBJ1-5 | TRBV19 | TGTGCCAGTAGTACGACAGGGGGATATCAGCCCCAGCATTTT | CASSTTGGYQPQHF
many | TRBD2 | TRBJ2-3 | TRBV10-3 | TGTGCCACCCACACGGGAGGGGCGGGCCTGTATTTT | CATHTGGAGLYF
many | . | TRBJ2-3 | TRBV7-2 | TGTGCCAGCAGCTTACTCCCGGGGTCAGATACGCAGTATTTT | CASSLLPGSDTQYF
. | . | TRBJ2-3 | TRBV4-3 | TGCGCCAGCAGCCAAGACCTCGCCGGTGACCTCACAGATACGCAGTATTTT | CASSQDLAGDLTDTQYF
many | . | TRBJ2-6 | TRBV20-1 | TGCAGTGCTAGCCCCTTGGGGACTGGGGCCAACGTCCTGACTTTC | CSASPLGTGANVLTF
many | TRBD1 | TRBJ2-3 | TRBV4-1 | TGCGCCAGCAGCCAAGATGATCGCCCGACAGGGGGCGACACAGATACGCAGTATTTT | CASSQDDRPTGGDTDTQYF
many | . | TRBJ2-5 | TRBV19 | TGTGCCAGTGCGTCGGGGGAAGAGACCCAGTACTTC | CASASGEETQYF
once | TRBD1 | TRBJ1-1 | TRBV5-6 | TGTGCCAGCAGCGGGGACAGCTACCTTGACCCTGAAGCTTTCTTT | CASSGDSYLDPEAFF
few | TRBD1 | TRBJ2-7 | TRBV7-9 | TGTGCCAGCAGCCACCGGGACAGGCAGTCCTACGAGCAGTACTTC | CASSHRDRQSYEQYF
. | TRBD2 | TRBJ2-1 | TRBV4-3 | TGCGCCAGCAGCCAAACTAGCGGGAGGGCTTATGAGCAGTTCTTC | CASSQTSGRAYEQFF
many | TRBD2 | TRBJ2-3 | TRBV30 | TGTGCCTGGAAGGGCGGGGGGGTAACAGATACGCAGTATTTT | CAWKGGGVTDTQYF
many | TRBD1 | TRBJ1-2 | TRBV7-9 | TGTGCCAGCAGCTTAGAGGGGGCCGGCTACACCTTC | CASSLEGAGYTF
few | . | TRBJ1-4 | TRBV5-1 | TGCGCCAGCAGCTTGAACGTATTTTCGGAAAAACTGTTTTTT | CASSLNVFSEKLFF
many | . | TRBJ2-7 | TRBV20-1 | TGCAGTGCTAGAGATGTCCGGGAGCAGTACTTC | CSARDVREQYF